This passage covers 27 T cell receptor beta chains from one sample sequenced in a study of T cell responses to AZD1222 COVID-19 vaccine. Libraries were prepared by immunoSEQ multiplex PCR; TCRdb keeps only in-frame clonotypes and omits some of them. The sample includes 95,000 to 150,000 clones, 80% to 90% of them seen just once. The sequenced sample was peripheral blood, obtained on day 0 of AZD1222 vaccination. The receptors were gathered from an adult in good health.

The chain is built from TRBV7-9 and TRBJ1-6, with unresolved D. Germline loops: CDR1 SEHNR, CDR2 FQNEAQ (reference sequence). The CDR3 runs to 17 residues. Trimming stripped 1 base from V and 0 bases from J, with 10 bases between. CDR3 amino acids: CASSLDGASSYNSPLHF. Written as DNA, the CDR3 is TGTGCCAGCAGCTTAGACGGAGCTAGCTCCTATAATTCACCCCTCCACTTT.

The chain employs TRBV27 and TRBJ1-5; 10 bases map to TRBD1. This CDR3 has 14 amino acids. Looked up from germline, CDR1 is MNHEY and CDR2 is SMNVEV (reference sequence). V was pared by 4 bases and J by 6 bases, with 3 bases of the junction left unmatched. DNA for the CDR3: TGTGCCAGCAGTTCGACAGGGGGCCTTCAGCCCCAGCATTTT. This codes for CASSSTGGLQPQHF.

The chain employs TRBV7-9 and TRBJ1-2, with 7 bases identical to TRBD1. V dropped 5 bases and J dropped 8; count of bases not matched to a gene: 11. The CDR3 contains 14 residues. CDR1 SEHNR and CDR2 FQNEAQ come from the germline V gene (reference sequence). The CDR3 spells CASSQQTGLQGYTF. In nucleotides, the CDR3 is TGTGCCAGCAGCCAACAGACAGGGTTACAGGGCTACACCTTC.

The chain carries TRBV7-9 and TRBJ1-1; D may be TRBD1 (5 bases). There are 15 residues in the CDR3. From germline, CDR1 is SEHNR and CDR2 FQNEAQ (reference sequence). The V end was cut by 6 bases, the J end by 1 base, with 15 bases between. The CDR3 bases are TGTGCCAGCAGTGCGACCGGGGGTAGGAACACTGAAGCTTTCTTT. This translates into CASSATGGRNTEAFF.

Here the CDR3 reads CASSQGGGEETQYF. CDR3 coding DNA: TGCGCCAGCAGCCAAGGGGGGGGCGAAGAGACCCAGTACTTC. The chain links TRBV4-3 to TRBJ2-5; TRBD2 is a possible D gene (7 bases). The CDR3 is 14 residues long. Trimming took 1 base from V and 3 from J, leaving 9 bases between them. Per germline, CDR1 LGHNA and CDR2 YSLEER.

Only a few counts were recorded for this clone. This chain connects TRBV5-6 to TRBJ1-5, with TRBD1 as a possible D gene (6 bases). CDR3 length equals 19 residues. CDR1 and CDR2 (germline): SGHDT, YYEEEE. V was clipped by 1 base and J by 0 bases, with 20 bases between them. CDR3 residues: CASSLRGYGRGNSNQPQHF. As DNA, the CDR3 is TGTGCCAGCAGCTTGCGGGGGTACGGTAGGGGGAATAGCAATCAGCCCCAGCATTTT.

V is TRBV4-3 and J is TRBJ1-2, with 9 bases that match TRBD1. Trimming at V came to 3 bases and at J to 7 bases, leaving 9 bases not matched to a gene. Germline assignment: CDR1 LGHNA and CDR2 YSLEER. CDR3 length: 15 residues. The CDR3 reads CASSQGPGQGTGYTF. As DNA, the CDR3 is TGCGCCAGCAGCCAGGGACCGGGACAGGGCACTGGCTACACCTTC.

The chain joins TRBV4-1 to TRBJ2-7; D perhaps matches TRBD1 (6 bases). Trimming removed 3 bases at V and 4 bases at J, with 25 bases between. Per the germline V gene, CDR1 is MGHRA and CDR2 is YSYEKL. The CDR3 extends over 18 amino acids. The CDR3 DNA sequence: TGCGCCAGCAGCCAGGACCACTCAATACAGGGTATAGTGTACGAGCAGTACTTC. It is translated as CASSQDHSIQGIVYEQYF.

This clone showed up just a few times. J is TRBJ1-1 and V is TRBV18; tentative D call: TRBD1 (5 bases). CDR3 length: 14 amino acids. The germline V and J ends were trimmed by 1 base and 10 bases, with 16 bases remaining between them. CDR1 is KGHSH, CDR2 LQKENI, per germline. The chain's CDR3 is CASSPRDPASSAFF. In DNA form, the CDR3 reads TGTGCCAGCTCACCACGGGACCCCGCGTCGTCAGCTTTCTTT.

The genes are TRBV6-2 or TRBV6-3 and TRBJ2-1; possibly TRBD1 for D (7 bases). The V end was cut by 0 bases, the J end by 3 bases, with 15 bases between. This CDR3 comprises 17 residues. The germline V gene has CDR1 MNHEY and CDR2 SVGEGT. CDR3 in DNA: TGTGCCAGCAGTTACTCCCCGCCAGGGGGACTCTACAATGAGCAGTTCTTC. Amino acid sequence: CASSYSPPGGLYNEQFF.

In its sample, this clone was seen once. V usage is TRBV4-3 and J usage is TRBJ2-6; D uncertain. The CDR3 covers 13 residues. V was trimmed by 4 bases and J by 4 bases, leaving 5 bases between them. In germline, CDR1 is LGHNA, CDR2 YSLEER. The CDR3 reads CASSPGGANVLTF. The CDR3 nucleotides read TGCGCCAGCAGCCCCGGGGGGGCCAACGTCCTGACTTTC.

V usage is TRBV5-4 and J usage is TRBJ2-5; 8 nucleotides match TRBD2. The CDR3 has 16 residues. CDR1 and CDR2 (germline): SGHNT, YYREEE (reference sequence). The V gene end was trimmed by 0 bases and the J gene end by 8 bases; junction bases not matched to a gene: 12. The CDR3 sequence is CASSLEAGGLQGTQYF. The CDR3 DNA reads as TGTGCCAGCAGCTTGGAGGCGGGGGGCCTACAAGGAACCCAGTACTTC.

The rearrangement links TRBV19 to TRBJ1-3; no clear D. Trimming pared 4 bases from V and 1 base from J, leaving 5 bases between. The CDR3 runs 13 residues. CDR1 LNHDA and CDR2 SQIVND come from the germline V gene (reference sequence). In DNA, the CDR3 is TGTGCCAGTAGTAGCCCATCTGGAAACACCATATATTTT. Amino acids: CASSSPSGNTIYF. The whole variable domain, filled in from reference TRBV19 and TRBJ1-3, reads DGGITQSPKYLFRKEGQNVTLSCEQNLNHDAMYWYRQDPGQGLRLIYYSQIVNDFQKGDIAEGYSVSREKKESFPLTVTSAQKNPTAFYLCASSSPSGNTIYFGEGSWLTVV.

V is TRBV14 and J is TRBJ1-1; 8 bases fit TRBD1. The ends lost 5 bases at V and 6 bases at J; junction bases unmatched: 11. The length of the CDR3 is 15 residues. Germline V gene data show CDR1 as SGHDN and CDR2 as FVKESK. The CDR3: CASSSRTGRASEAFF. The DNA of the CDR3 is TGTGCCAGCAGCTCGCGGACAGGGAGGGCGTCTGAAGCTTTCTTT.

The CDR3 sequence is CASSYSPLPRAYEQYF. The CDR3 DNA is TGTGCCAGCAGTTACTCACCCCTGCCGAGAGCCTACGAGCAGTACTTC. This chain uses TRBV6-5 with TRBJ2-7, with unresolved D. In germline, CDR1 is MNHEY, CDR2 SVGAGI. CDR3 length equals 16 residues. Trimming removed 0 bases from V and 2 bases from J, with 14 bases in between.

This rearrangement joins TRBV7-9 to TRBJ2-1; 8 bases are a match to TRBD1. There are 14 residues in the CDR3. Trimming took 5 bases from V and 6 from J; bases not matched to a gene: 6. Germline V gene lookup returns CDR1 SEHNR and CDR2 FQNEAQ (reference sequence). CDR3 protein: CASSGQGGFNEQFF. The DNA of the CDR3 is TGTGCCAGCAGCGGACAGGGTGGTTTCAATGAGCAGTTCTTC.

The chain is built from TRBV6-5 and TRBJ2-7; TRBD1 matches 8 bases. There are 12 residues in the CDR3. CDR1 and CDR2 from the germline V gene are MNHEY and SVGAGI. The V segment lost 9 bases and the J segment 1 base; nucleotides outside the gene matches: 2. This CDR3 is CASDRGSYEQYF. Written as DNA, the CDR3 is TGTGCCAGTGACAGGGGTTCCTACGAGCAGTACTTC.

CDR3 loop: CASSARQGNEQFF. The CDR3 DNA reads as TGTGCCAGCAGTGCACGTCAGGGTAATGAGCAGTTCTTC. The chain carries TRBV2 and TRBJ2-1, with TRBD1 as a possible D gene (5 bases). The germline V gene has CDR1 SNHLY and CDR2 FYNNEI. The ends were cut back, 4 bases at V and 7 bases at J, with 11 bases in the middle. The CDR3 totals 13 residues.

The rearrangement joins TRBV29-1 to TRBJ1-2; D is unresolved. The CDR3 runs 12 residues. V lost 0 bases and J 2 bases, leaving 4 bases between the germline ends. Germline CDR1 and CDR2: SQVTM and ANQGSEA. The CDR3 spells CSVEDRNYGYTF. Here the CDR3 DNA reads TGCAGCGTTGAAGACAGAAACTATGGCTACACCTTC.

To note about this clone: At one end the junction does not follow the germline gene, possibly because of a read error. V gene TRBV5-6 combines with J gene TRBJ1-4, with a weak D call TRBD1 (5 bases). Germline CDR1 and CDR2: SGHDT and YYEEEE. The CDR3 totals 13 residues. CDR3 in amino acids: CASSFTQPGTQLF. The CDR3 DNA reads TGTGCCAGCAGCTTTACCCAACCCGGGACCCAGCTTTTT.

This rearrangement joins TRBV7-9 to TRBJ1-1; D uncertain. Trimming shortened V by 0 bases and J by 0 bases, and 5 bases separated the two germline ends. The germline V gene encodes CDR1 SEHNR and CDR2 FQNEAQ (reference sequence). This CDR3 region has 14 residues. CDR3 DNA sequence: TGTGCCAGCAGCTTAGCTAACATGAACACTGAAGCTTTCTTT. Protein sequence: CASSLANMNTEAFF.

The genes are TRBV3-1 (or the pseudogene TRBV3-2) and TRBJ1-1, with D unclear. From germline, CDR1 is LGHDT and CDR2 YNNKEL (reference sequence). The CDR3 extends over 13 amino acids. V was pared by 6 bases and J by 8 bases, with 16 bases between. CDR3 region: CASSSELQEEAFF. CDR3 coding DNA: TGTGCCAGCAGTTCCGAACTCCAGGAGGAAGCTTTCTTT.

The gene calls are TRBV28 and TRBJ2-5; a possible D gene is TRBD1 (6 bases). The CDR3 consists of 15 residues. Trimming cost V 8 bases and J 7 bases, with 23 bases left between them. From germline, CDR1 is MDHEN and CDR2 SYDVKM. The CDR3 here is CASLDGTRTRGTQYF. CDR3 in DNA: TGTGCCAGCTTGGATGGGACACGGACAAGGGGGACCCAGTACTTC.

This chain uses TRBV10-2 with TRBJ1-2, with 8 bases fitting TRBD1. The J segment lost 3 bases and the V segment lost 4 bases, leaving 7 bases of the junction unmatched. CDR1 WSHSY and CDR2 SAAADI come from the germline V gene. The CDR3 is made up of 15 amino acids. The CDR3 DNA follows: TGCGCCAGCAGTGGGGTCAGGGGGCAGGACTATGGCTACACCTTC. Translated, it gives CASSGVRGQDYGYTF.

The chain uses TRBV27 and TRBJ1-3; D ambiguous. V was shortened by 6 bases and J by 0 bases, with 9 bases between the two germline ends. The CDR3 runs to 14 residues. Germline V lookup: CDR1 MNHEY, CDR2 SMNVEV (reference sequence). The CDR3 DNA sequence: TGTGCCAGCAGCCGCTTACCCTCTGGAAACACCATATATTTT. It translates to CASSRLPSGNTIYF.

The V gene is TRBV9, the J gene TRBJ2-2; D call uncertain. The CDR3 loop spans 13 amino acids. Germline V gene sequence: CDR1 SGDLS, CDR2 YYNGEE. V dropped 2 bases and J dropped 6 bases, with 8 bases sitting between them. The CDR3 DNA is TGTGCCAGCAGCGTGAGGCCATCCGGGGAGCTGTTTTTT. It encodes CASSVRPSGELFF.

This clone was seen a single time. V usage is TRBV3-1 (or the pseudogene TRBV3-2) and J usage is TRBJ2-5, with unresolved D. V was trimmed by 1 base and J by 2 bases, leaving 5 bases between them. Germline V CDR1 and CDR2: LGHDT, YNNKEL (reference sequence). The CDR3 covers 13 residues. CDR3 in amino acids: CASSQGVQETQYF. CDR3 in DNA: TGTGCCAGCAGCCAAGGTGTACAAGAGACCCAGTACTTC.